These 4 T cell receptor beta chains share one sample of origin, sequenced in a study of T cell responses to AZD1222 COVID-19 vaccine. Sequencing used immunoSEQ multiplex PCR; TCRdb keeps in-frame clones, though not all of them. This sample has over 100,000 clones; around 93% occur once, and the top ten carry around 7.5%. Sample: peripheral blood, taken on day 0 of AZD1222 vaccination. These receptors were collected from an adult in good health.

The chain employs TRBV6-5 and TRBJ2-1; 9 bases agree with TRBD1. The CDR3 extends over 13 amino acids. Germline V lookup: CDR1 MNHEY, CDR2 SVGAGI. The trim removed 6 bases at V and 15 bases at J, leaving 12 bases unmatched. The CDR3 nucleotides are TGTGCCAGCAGCCCCCAGGGACAGGGAACTCCGTTCTTC. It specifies CASSPQGQGTPFF.

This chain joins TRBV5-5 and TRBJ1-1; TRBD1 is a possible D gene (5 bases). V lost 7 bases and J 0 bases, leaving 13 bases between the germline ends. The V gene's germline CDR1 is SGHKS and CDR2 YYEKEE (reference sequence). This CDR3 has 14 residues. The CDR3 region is CASRWGGMNTEAFF. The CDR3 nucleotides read TGTGCCAGCCGCTGGGGGGGAATGAACACTGAAGCTTTCTTT.

The CDR3 nucleotides read TGTGCCAGCTCACTACTGGAAAGGCCTAACTATGGCTACACCTTC. Amino acid sequence: CASSLLERPNYGYTF. This sequence joins TRBV18 and TRBJ1-2; the D is unclear. Per the germline V gene, CDR1 is KGHSH and CDR2 is LQKENI. V lost 4 bases to trimming and J lost 0 bases, with 12 bases between them. CDR3 length: 15 residues.

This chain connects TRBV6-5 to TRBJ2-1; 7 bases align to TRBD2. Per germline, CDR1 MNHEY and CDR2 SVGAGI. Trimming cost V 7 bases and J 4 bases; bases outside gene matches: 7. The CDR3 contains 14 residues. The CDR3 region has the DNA TGTGCCAGCAACGGGGGGAGTCGGTACAATGAGCAGTTCTTC. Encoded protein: CASNGGSRYNEQFF.